This paragraph reports one TCR beta chain. The sample comes from a study of Ad26.COV2.S vaccination and SARS-CoV-2 variants. Study summary: Participant was drawn from the COV1001 Ad26.COV2.S trial arm. Each vaccinee took Ad26.COV2.S intramuscularly, once or twice 56 days apart.

Using immunoSEQ multiplex PCR, the repertoire was profiled, and TCRdb retains in-frame clones only, with some absent. There are about 410,000 clones in the sample; more than 85% occur only once, and roughly 3.5% lies in the top ten. Specified treatment: around 19 received Ad26.COV2.S at low or high dose, single or two shots; 5 received placebo; per-sample allocation not given. Sampling took place 63 days after the first vaccine or placebo injection. Ad26 vector vaccine expressed Wuhan-strain SARS-CoV-2 spike. The TCR was taken from a person aged 18-65 years who received the Ad26.COV2.S COVID-19 vaccine or a placebo. This material consisted of peripheral blood, taken in a trial of Ad26.COV2.S vaccine versus placebo.

The CDR3 loop reads CASSVGTISTDTQYF. CDR3 nucleotides: TGTGCCAGCAGCGTTGGGACGATTAGCACAGATACGCAGTATTTT. The V call is TRBV9, the J call TRBJ2-3; D assignment may be TRBD1 or TRBD2 (5 bases each). Germline-derived CDR1 and CDR2 are SGDLS and YYNGEE. Trimming pared 2 bases from V and 0 bases from J, leaving 10 bases between. This CDR3 has 15 residues.